The 15 T cell receptor beta chains below come from one sample, sequenced in a study of graft-versus-host responses after intestinal transplantation. Clones were sequenced by immunoSEQ multiplex PCR, and TCRdb holds only the in-frame ones, with some missing. Altogether about 27,000 clones are present, 82% being singletons, with the ten largest covering 0.7%. For these receptors, no antigen is known. The source material was unstimulated CD4+ T cells sorted from spleen or lymph node cells, sampled before intestinal transplant. Receptor source: a human donor who received an intestinal transplant.

The gene calls are TRBV6-5 and TRBJ1-1; TRBD1 is a possible D gene (5 bases). CDR1 and CDR2 (germline): MNHEY, SVGAGI. The CDR3 has 14 amino acids. The V end was cut by 0 bases, the J end by 2 bases, with 7 bases between. This CDR3 is CASSYSGANTEAFF. CDR3 nucleotides: TGTGCCAGCAGTTACTCAGGGGCCAACACTGAAGCTTTCTTT.

The gene calls are TRBV6-1 and TRBJ1-5, with 10 bases aligning to TRBD1. Germline-derived CDR1 and CDR2 are MNHNS and SASEGT. With V trimmed by 5 bases and J by 5 bases, 3 bases remained unmatched. The CDR3 runs to 14 residues. CDR3 amino acids: CASSSDRGYQPQHF. CDR3 nucleotides: TGTGCCAGCAGTTCGGACAGGGGGTATCAGCCCCAGCATTTT.

This sequence joins TRBV7-8 and TRBJ2-1; D is tentatively TRBD1 or TRBD2 (5 bases each). The V gene lost 1 base and the J gene lost 6 bases, with 13 bases spanning the gap. This CDR3 is 15 amino acids long. The germline V gene encodes CDR1 SGHVS and CDR2 FQNEAQ. As DNA, the CDR3 is TGTGCCAGCAGCTTAGACCTTCGGGACGGCAATGAGCAGTTCTTC. Encoded protein: CASSLDLRDGNEQFF. The variable domain in full, completed from reference TRBV7-8 and TRBJ2-1, reads GAGVSQSPRYKVAKRGQDVALRCDPISGHVSLFWYQQALGQGPEFLTYFQNEAQLDKSGLPSDRFFAERPEGSVSTLKIQRTQQEDSAVYLCASSLDLRDGNEQFFGPGTRLTVL.

This clone was seen a handful of times. This chain joins TRBV7-2 and TRBJ2-7, with D uncertain. This CDR3 contains 11 residues. Per germline, CDR1 SGHTA and CDR2 FQGNSA. V gave up 5 bases and J gave up 5 bases, with 7 bases separating them. The CDR3 region is CASSLTNEQYF. Here the CDR3 DNA reads TGTGCCAGCAGCCTCACGAACGAGCAGTACTTC.

The rearrangement links TRBV7-2 to TRBJ1-3; D remains unclear. Looked up from germline, CDR1 is SGHTA and CDR2 is FQGNSA. This CDR3 is 16 amino acids long. V lost 0 bases and J lost 2, with 11 bases in between. The CDR3, as DNA: TGTGCCAGCAGCTTAGCTATCCTACAAGCTGGAAACACCATATATTTT. This codes for CASSLAILQAGNTIYF.

J is TRBJ1-5 and V is TRBV7-6, with a tentative D call TRBD1 (5 bases). This CDR3 spans 13 amino acids. Germline assignment: CDR1 SGHVS and CDR2 FNYEAQ. Deletions cut 2 bases from V and 5 bases from J, with 7 bases between. Here the CDR3 DNA reads TGTGCCAGCAGCTTAACACAGGATCAGCCCCAGCATTTT. Its protein product is CASSLTQDQPQHF.

This chain uses TRBV5-1 with TRBJ2-3; perhaps TRBD2 as D (5 bases). This CDR3 is built from 16 residues. Per germline, CDR1 SGHRS and CDR2 YFSETQ. Trimming cost V 4 bases and J 2 bases, with 17 bases left between them. The CDR3 DNA sequence: TGCGCCAGCAGCCCCACACCGGGGTACCACACAGATACGCAGTATTTT. This encodes CASSPTPGYHTDTQYF.

This chain joins TRBV5-1 and TRBJ2-3; D possibly uses TRBD1 or TRBD2 (5 bases each). The V gene's germline CDR1 is SGHRS and CDR2 YFSETQ. Trimming left V 0 bases short and J 2 bases short, with 13 bases between. The CDR3 runs to 16 residues. CDR3 protein: CASSLAWDDYTDTQYF. The DNA of the CDR3 is TGCGCCAGCAGCTTGGCATGGGACGACTACACAGATACGCAGTATTTT.

This chain joins TRBV4-1 and TRBJ2-4; D might be TRBD1 (6 bases). Germline CDR1 reads MGHRA; CDR2 reads YSYEKL. The CDR3 is 17 amino acids. The V gene lost 0 bases and the J gene lost 0 bases, with 12 bases spanning the gap. The CDR3 here is CASSQERQGIAKNIQYF. CDR3 bases: TGCGCCAGCAGCCAAGAACGCCAGGGGATAGCCAAAAACATTCAGTACTTC.

This clone was recorded a few times. The V call is TRBV28, the J call TRBJ2-7; D might be TRBD2 (5 bases). This CDR3 region has 14 residues. The V and J ends lost 3 bases and 3 bases respectively, with 12 bases between them. Germline V gives CDR1 MDHEN, CDR2 SYDVKM. As DNA, the CDR3 is TGTGCCAGCAGTTTGTCGGGGATGCTCTACGAGCAGTACTTC. As protein: CASSLSGMLYEQYF.

The genes are TRBV5-1 and TRBJ2-1, with TRBD2 matching over 13 bases. The CDR3 length is 17 residues. The germline V gene has CDR1 SGHRS and CDR2 YFSETQ. The junction had 11 bases not matched to a gene; V was cut back by 4 bases and J by 7 bases. CDR3 amino acids: CASSLLTGLAGLNEQFF. DNA for the CDR3: TGCGCCAGCAGCCTATTGACGGGACTAGCGGGATTGAATGAGCAGTTCTTC.

The CDR3 DNA follows: TGCAGTGCTAGAAAGACAGGGGAGGCTTTCTTT. Its translation: CSARKTGEAFF. The V gene is TRBV20-1, the J gene TRBJ1-1; 8 nucleotides line up with TRBD1. The ends lost 2 bases at V and 11 bases at J; junction bases unmatched: 4. The CDR3 is 11 amino acids. CDR1 and CDR2 from the germline V gene are DFQATT and SNEGSKA (reference sequence).

The chain recombines TRBV10-1 with TRBJ2-3; 9 bases line up with TRBD2. There are 16 residues in the CDR3. V was clipped by 0 bases and J by 4 bases; unmatched bases: 5. CDR1 is WNHNN and CDR2 is SYGVQD in the germline V gene (reference sequence). DNA of the CDR3: TGCGCCAGCAGTGAGTCGGGACTAGCTCCGGCAGATACGCAGTATTTT. Its translation: CASSESGLAPADTQYF.

In DNA form, the CDR3 reads TGTGCCATCCACGGGGGAGGGATAACCTACGAGCAGTACTTC. It yields the protein CAIHGGGITYEQYF. This chain links TRBV6-5 with TRBJ2-7, with 7 positions matching TRBD2. CDR1 MNHEY and CDR2 SVGAGI come from the germline V gene. J lost 2 bases, V lost 10 bases, and 11 bases had no gene match. The CDR3 is 14 residues long.

This clone has a single count. The chain is built from TRBV5-4 and TRBJ2-2, with 7 bases fitting TRBD1. J gave up 4 bases and V 7 bases, and 4 bases lay outside the gene matches. The CDR3 length is 13 residues. Germline CDR1 and CDR2: SGHNT and YYREEE (reference sequence). In nucleotides, the CDR3 is TGTGCCAGCGTGGGACAGAGCACCGGGGAGCTGTTTTTT. This encodes CASVGQSTGELFF.